The 13 T cell receptor beta chains presented below share a single source sample, sequenced in a study of shared clonotypes between healthy human individuals. Generated by immunoSEQ multiplex PCR, the TCRdb table keeps only in-frame clones and is missing some. The table includes 2 million to 2.5 million clones, 93% detected once. Sequenced input: naive CD4+ T cells from PBMCs. Subset described: CD45RA+ positively selected. Receptor source: a young man in good health. Some clones in this sample may be carry-over from other donors' samples.

This clone was observed a single time. This chain uses TRBV6-1 with TRBJ1-5; D unresolved. Germline CDR1 and CDR2: MNHNS and SASEGT. This CDR3 is 12 amino acids long. Trimming pared 3 bases from V and 10 bases from J, leaving 10 bases between. Written as DNA, the CDR3 is TGTGCCAGCAGTGATTTACTAAGACCCCAGCATTTT. It is translated as CASSDLLRPQHF.

A single count supports this clone. This chain connects TRBV7-3 to TRBJ2-1; 11 bases fit TRBD2. Germline lookup yields CDR1 SGHTA and CDR2 FQGTGA. V shed 5 bases, J shed 9 bases, and the junction held 9 bases outside the gene matches. The CDR3 spans 15 residues. This chain's CDR3 is CASSELAGVGIEQFF. The CDR3 nucleotides are TGTGCCAGCAGCGAACTAGCGGGAGTGGGTATTGAGCAGTTCTTC.

This chain connects TRBV6-1 to TRBJ1-2; D may be TRBD1 (5 bases). Per the germline V gene, CDR1 is MNHNS and CDR2 is SASEGT. The CDR3 loop spans 12 amino acids. Trimming removed 6 bases from V and 10 bases from J, with 15 bases in between. CDR3 protein: CASRHLGTAYTF. Here the CDR3 DNA reads TGTGCCAGCAGGCATTTGGGGACGGCCTACACCTTC.

CDR3 sequence reads: CASSSWDRTGANVLTF. Here the CDR3 DNA reads TGTGCCAGCAGCTCCTGGGACAGGACTGGGGCCAACGTCCTGACTTTC. The gene calls are TRBV7-3 and TRBJ2-6; 8 nucleotides align to TRBD1. Germline V gene sequence: CDR1 SGHTA, CDR2 FQGTGA. Losses at the gene ends were 4 bases for V and 2 bases for J; bases not matched to a gene: 4. The CDR3 has 16 residues.

V usage is TRBV7-9 and J usage is TRBJ2-3; TRBD2 matches 11 bases. Germline-derived CDR1 and CDR2 are SEHNR and FQNEAQ (reference sequence). The CDR3 covers 17 residues. V lost 2 bases to trimming and J lost 2 bases; unmatched junction nucleotides: 6. CDR3 nucleotides: TGTGCCAGCAGCTTAACCAGGACTAGCGGGTCCACAGATACGCAGTATTTT. Translating it yields CASSLTRTSGSTDTQYF.

The chain combines TRBV18 with TRBJ1-6; tentative D call: TRBD1 (5 bases). The CDR3 extends over 16 amino acids. Germline V gene data show CDR1 as KGHSH and CDR2 as LQKENI. V lost 2 bases to trimming and J lost 5 bases, with 13 bases between them. The CDR3 bases are TGTGCCAGCTCACCAGGTCCAGGGCCCCATAATTCACCCCTCCACTTT. Protein: CASSPGPGPHNSPLHF.

Regarding this clone: One end of the junction varies from germline; a read error may be responsible. This chain uses TRBV6-5 with TRBJ2-3; no clear D gene. Germline assignment: CDR1 MNHEY and CDR2 SVGAGI. The CDR3 loop spans 14 amino acids. CDR3 nucleotide sequence: TGTGCCAGCAGTCCCGGCGGCCGCACAAATACGCAGTATTTT. Translating it yields CASSPGGRTNTQYF.

The V and J genes are TRBV6-1 and TRBJ2-2, with D uncertain. This CDR3 contains 13 residues. CDR1 and CDR2 (germline): MNHNS, SASEGT. Trimming shortened V by 8 bases and J by 3 bases, and 10 bases separated the two germline ends. In DNA form, the CDR3 reads TGTGCCAGCCCTGAGCCGTACACCGGGGAGCTGTTTTTT. It encodes CASPEPYTGELFF.

The chain combines TRBV10-3 with TRBJ2-2; 8 bases line up with TRBD1. Germline V gene data show CDR1 as ENHRY and CDR2 as SYGVKD. J was trimmed by 7 bases and V by 6 bases; bases with no gene match: 7. The CDR3 length is 14 residues. DNA of the CDR3: TGTGCCATCAGAAAGGGACAGGAACACGGGGAGCTGTTTTTT. The encoded protein is CAIRKGQEHGELFF.

J is TRBJ2-1 and V is TRBV18; D possibly corresponds to TRBD2 (5 bases). With 4 bases removed from V and 7 bases from J, the gap between germline ends came to 14 bases. Germline lookup yields CDR1 KGHSH and CDR2 LQKENI. The length of the CDR3 is 14 residues. The CDR3 DNA reads TGTGCCAGCTCACTGCTTACTAGTAGGAATGAGCAGTTCTTC. Protein sequence: CASSLLTSRNEQFF.

This clone was detected once. V usage is TRBV18 and J usage is TRBJ1-1; D remains ambiguous. V was trimmed by 3 bases and J by 2 bases, leaving 16 bases between them. This CDR3 comprises 16 residues. The germline V gene encodes CDR1 KGHSH and CDR2 LQKENI. CDR3 protein: CASSPFSVGRNTEAFF. The CDR3 DNA sequence: TGTGCCAGCTCACCCTTTTCGGTAGGCCGCAACACTGAAGCTTTCTTT.

The chain carries TRBV5-1 and TRBJ2-7; D is possibly TRBD2 (6 bases). V lost 0 bases and J lost 1, with 11 bases in between. CDR3 length equals 15 residues. From germline, CDR1 is SGHRS and CDR2 YFSETQ. The CDR3 region has the DNA TGCGCCAGCAGCTTGGGGGACGGGGGTTCCTACGAGCAGTACTTC. This gives the protein CASSLGDGGSYEQYF.

A word on this clone: The identical CDR3 is also encoded by other nucleotide sequences in the sample. V is TRBV7-2 and J is TRBJ1-3; D gene ambiguous. V was clipped by 2 bases and J by 0 bases, with 8 bases between them. CDR3 length equals 15 residues. Germline values: CDR1 SGHTA, CDR2 FQGNSA. CDR3: CASSLSRSSGNTIYF. CDR3 bases: TGTGCCAGCAGCTTATCCCGGAGCTCTGGAAACACCATATATTTT.